This T cell receptor (beta chain) comes out of a study of blood T cells in healthy people across ages. This clonotype was detected many times. With a J-beta primer mix and a sample-barcoded 5' primer, a second PCR ran roughly 7 to 11 cycles. TCRdb re-called the 5' RACE reads with MiXCR, one entry per CDR3 protein. The sample lists about 1.1 million distinct CDR3 sequences; about two fifths were seen once. J lost 4 bases, V lost 7 bases, and 8 bases had no gene match. CDR3 size: 15 residues. Sequencing used blood. V and J are TRBV12-3 or TRBV12-4 and TRBJ2-1, with TRBD2 identical over 9 bases. This TCR derives from a man between 18 and 29 years old in good health. CDR3 in DNA: TGTGCCAGCACCCCGACTAGCGGAGATTACAATGAGCAGTTCTTC. This encodes CASTPTSGDYNEQFF.